A single sample gave rise to the 21 T cell receptor beta chains below, sequenced in a study of cytomegalovirus exposure and HLA in healthy donors. The PCR was carried out with 60 Vbeta primers and 13 Jbeta primers. The table came from immunoSEQ multiplex PCR; TCRdb's copy has only in-frame clones and leaves some out. The table has about 130,000 clones, around three quarters seen once. The sequenced sample was PBMCs. Source of these receptors: a woman in her sixties in good health and CMV-seropositive.

In this sample, this clone turned up a few times. The chain links TRBV9 to TRBJ1-3; D is unresolved. Germline CDR1 and CDR2: SGDLS and YYNGEE. V dropped 0 bases and J dropped 4 bases, with 17 bases sitting between them. This CDR3 is built from 17 residues. CDR3 nucleotides: TGTGCCAGCAGCGTAGAAGCTAGCATGCGGTCCGGAAACACCATATATTTT. It specifies CASSVEASMRSGNTIYF.

V is TRBV19 and J is TRBJ1-2, with D perhaps TRBD1 (5 bases). The CDR3 has 12 residues. Germline V gene sequence: CDR1 LNHDA, CDR2 SQIVND (reference sequence). V shed 9 bases and J shed 2 bases, with 10 bases lying between them. The CDR3 DNA reads TGTGCCAGCGAGGACAACAACTATGGCTACACCTTC. Translation: CASEDNNYGYTF.

This clone occurred once. This chain links TRBV18 with TRBJ1-5; 7 bases are a match to TRBD1. This CDR3 has 14 residues. Germline CDR1 KGHSH, CDR2 LQKENI. Unmatched junction bases numbered 3, after V lost 3 bases and J lost 4 bases. CDR3 region: CASSPGTANQPQHF. The CDR3, as DNA: TGTGCCAGCTCACCCGGGACAGCTAATCAGCCCCAGCATTTT.

The gene calls are TRBV9 and TRBJ2-1; 12 bases are shared with TRBD1. The germline gives CDR1 SGDLS, CDR2 YYNGEE. CDR3 length equals 15 residues. V shed 3 bases, J shed 4 bases, and the junction held 2 bases outside the gene matches. The CDR3 here is CASSEGQGAYNEQFF. The DNA for the CDR3 is TGTGCCAGCAGCGAGGGACAGGGGGCGTACAATGAGCAGTTCTTC.

This clone showed up just a few times. The chain uses TRBV4-3 and TRBJ2-7; 8 positions match TRBD1. The trim removed 4 bases at V and 4 bases at J, leaving 9 bases unmatched. Looked up from germline, CDR1 is LGHNA and CDR2 is YSLEER. The CDR3 length is 15 residues. The CDR3, as DNA: TGCGCCAGCAGCCCCACGACAGGGGTGATGTACGAGCAGTACTTC. This gives the protein CASSPTTGVMYEQYF.

This clone is a singleton in its sample. The chain recombines TRBV19 with TRBJ2-1; possibly TRBD1 for D (5 bases). Trimming took off 6 bases at V and 3 bases at J, with 18 bases between the two ends. The CDR3 loop spans 16 amino acids. Germline CDR1 reads LNHDA; CDR2 reads SQIVND (reference sequence). This chain's CDR3 is CASRSVGALGYNEQFF. CDR3 DNA sequence: TGTGCCAGTAGAAGCGTTGGGGCGTTAGGCTACAATGAGCAGTTCTTC.

The J gene is TRBJ1-4, the V gene TRBV28, with 7 positions matching TRBD1. The CDR3 contains 16 residues. V shed 6 bases, J shed 8 bases, and the junction held 15 bases outside the gene matches. Germline V gene data show CDR1 as MDHEN and CDR2 as SYDVKM. CDR3 protein: CASRPTWDSAKEKLFF. The DNA of the CDR3 is TGTGCCAGCAGGCCGACGTGGGACAGTGCGAAGGAAAAACTGTTTTTT.

The genes are TRBV7-2 and TRBJ1-2; D is ambiguous. The ends were cut back, 1 base at V and 5 bases at J, with 8 bases in the middle. The CDR3 contains 13 residues. Germline V gene lookup returns CDR1 SGHTA and CDR2 FQGNSA. CDR3 DNA sequence: TGTGCCAGCAGCTTAGATCCGGGGTATGGCTACACCTTC. Translating gives CASSLDPGYGYTF.

The gene calls are TRBV9 and TRBJ1-4; D remains ambiguous. The CDR3 is made up of 17 amino acids. V was shortened by 0 bases and J by 4 bases, with 16 bases between the two germline ends. Germline-derived CDR1 and CDR2 are SGDLS and YYNGEE. The CDR3 sequence is CASSVAPPGSGNEKLFF. The DNA of the CDR3 is TGTGCCAGCAGCGTAGCCCCCCCGGGGTCTGGTAATGAAAAACTGTTTTTT. Drawing the rest from reference TRBV9 and TRBJ1-4, the complete variable domain is DSGVTQTPKHLITATGQRVTLRCSPRSGDLSVYWYQQSLDQGLQFLIQYYNGEERAKGNILERFSAQQFPDLHSELNLSSLELGDSALYFCASSVAPPGSGNEKLFFGSGTQLSVL.

This chain uses TRBV4-1 with TRBJ2-7; D remains ambiguous. Germline V gene sequence: CDR1 MGHRA, CDR2 YSYEKL. CDR3 length: 19 residues. Trimming pared 1 base from V and 2 bases from J, leaving 24 bases between. CDR3 residues: CASSQVGGRSRLRPYEQYF. CDR3 nucleotides: TGCGCCAGCAGCCAAGTGGGTGGAAGATCGAGACTGCGGCCCTACGAGCAGTACTTC.

V is TRBV7-8 and J is TRBJ2-7; D is perhaps TRBD2 (6 bases). Germline CDR1 and CDR2: SGHVS and FQNEAQ. Trimming removed 5 bases at V and 2 bases at J, with 16 bases between. The CDR3 loop spans 15 amino acids. CDR3 region: CASSPPGGAAYEQYF. In DNA, the CDR3 is TGTGCCAGCAGCCCACCGGGCGGGGCAGCCTACGAGCAGTACTTC. Supplemented by reference TRBV7-8 and TRBJ2-7, the full variable domain reads GAGVSQSPRYKVAKRGQDVALRCDPISGHVSLFWYQQALGQGPEFLTYFQNEAQLDKSGLPSDRFFAERPEGSVSTLKIQRTQQEDSAVYLCASSPPGGAAYEQYFGPGTRLTVT.

V is TRBV5-3 and J is TRBJ1-6, with 9 positions matching TRBD1. TRBV5-3 is noted as an ORF with a role that remains uncertain. Losses at the gene ends were 3 bases for V and 7 bases for J; bases not matched to a gene: 8. The CDR3 extends over 16 amino acids. The CDR3 coding sequence is TGTGCCAGAAGCTCCGACAGGGGGTTGGAAAATTCACCCCTCCACTTT. Its translation is CARSSDRGLENSPLHF.

V and J are TRBV5-1 and TRBJ1-1; D not certain. Per the germline V gene, CDR1 is SGHRS and CDR2 is YFSETQ. V gave up 1 base and J gave up 1 base, with 8 bases separating them. This CDR3 contains 14 residues. In nucleotides, the CDR3 is TGCGCCAGCAGCTTGTATTCACAGAACACTGAAGCTTTCTTT. It codes for CASSLYSQNTEAFF. Full variable domain (missing parts from reference TRBV5-1 and TRBJ1-1): KAGVTQTPRYLIKTRGQQVTLSCSPISGHRSVSWYQQTPGQGLQFLFEYFSETQRNKGNFPGRFSGRQFSNSRSEMNVSTLELGDSALYLCASSLYSQNTEAFFGQGTRLTVV.

The V gene is TRBV27, the J gene TRBJ1-5; D is ambiguous. The CDR3 has 16 amino acids. Trimming pared 5 bases from V and 3 bases from J, leaving 17 bases between. The germline V gene encodes CDR1 MNHEY and CDR2 SMNVEV (reference sequence). CDR3 sequence reads: CASSPYQPRNNQPQHF. The CDR3 region has the DNA TGTGCCAGCAGTCCTTACCAACCTAGGAACAATCAGCCCCAGCATTTT.

This sequence joins TRBV11-2 and TRBJ1-1; 7 nucleotides agree with TRBD1. J lost 2 bases, V lost 6 bases, and 6 bases had no gene match. Germline CDR1 SGHAT, CDR2 FQNNGV. The CDR3 is made up of 14 amino acids. In nucleotides, the CDR3 is TGTGCCAGCAGATTGGGGACAGTTAACACTGAAGCTTTCTTT. This codes for CASRLGTVNTEAFF.

This clone has just one count. The genes are TRBV5-1 and TRBJ2-7; the D gene is possibly TRBD2 (5 bases). Germline lookup yields CDR1 SGHRS and CDR2 YFSETQ. The CDR3 spans 11 residues. V lost 4 bases and J lost 4, with 6 bases in between. The CDR3 bases are TGCGCCAGCAGCCCGGGGTACGAGCAGTACTTC. Protein sequence: CASSPGYEQYF.

The chain is built from TRBV7-7 and TRBJ2-5; D remains ambiguous. Germline CDR1 is SSHAT and CDR2 is FNYEAQ (reference sequence). Trimming took 5 bases from V and 5 from J, leaving 15 bases between them. There are 14 residues in the CDR3. DNA for the CDR3: TGTGCCAGCAGCCCCCCCCAGACCGGGGAGACCCAGTACTTC. This translates into CASSPPQTGETQYF. The full variable domain, completed using reference TRBV7-7 and TRBJ2-5, is GAGVSQSPRYKVTKRGQDVTLRCDPISSHATLYWYQQALGQGPEFLTYFNYEAQPDKSGLPSDRFSAERPEGSISTLTIQRTEQRDSAMYRCASSPPQTGETQYFGPGTRLLVL.

J is TRBJ1-6 and V is TRBV5-8, with D uncertain. The CDR3 contains 13 residues. V was trimmed by 0 bases and J by 10 bases, leaving 8 bases between them. Germline V gene lookup returns CDR1 SGHTS and CDR2 YDEGEE. The CDR3 reads CASSLALASPLHF. The CDR3 DNA follows: TGTGCCAGCAGCTTGGCCTTGGCATCACCCCTCCACTTT.

This clone came up a few times. This sequence joins TRBV2 and TRBJ2-5, with 7 bases aligning to TRBD2. CDR3 size: 14 residues. After removal of 6 bases from V and 3 bases from J, the junction contained 7 bases not matched to a gene. Germline V gives CDR1 SNHLY, CDR2 FYNNEI. CDR3 in amino acids: CASRAGTNKETQYF. The DNA of the CDR3 is TGTGCCAGCAGGGCCGGGACTAACAAAGAGACCCAGTACTTC.

The rearrangement links TRBV18 to TRBJ1-5, with 9 bases that match TRBD1. After removal of 3 bases from V and 3 bases from J, the junction contained 6 bases not matched to a gene. CDR3 length: 16 residues. Germline lookup yields CDR1 KGHSH and CDR2 LQKENI. CDR3 protein: CASSPGQGYPNQPQHF. The DNA for the CDR3 is TGTGCCAGCTCACCTGGACAGGGGTACCCCAATCAGCCCCAGCATTTT.

This chain uses TRBV15 with TRBJ2-1; the D gene is possibly TRBD2 (5 bases). The CDR3 totals 14 residues. Per the germline V gene, CDR1 is LNHNV and CDR2 is YYDKDF (reference sequence). Trimming cost V 0 bases and J 5 bases, with 8 bases left between them. This CDR3 is CATSRDLADNEQFF. The CDR3 region has the DNA TGTGCCACCAGCAGAGATCTAGCCGACAATGAGCAGTTCTTC. Together with reference TRBV15 and TRBJ2-1, the CDR3 gives the full variable domain: DAMVIQNPRYQVTQFGKPVTLSCSQTLNHNVMYWYQQKSSQAPKLLFHYYDKDFNNEADTPDNFQSRRPNTSFCFLDIRSPGLGDTAMYLCATSRDLADNEQFFGPGTRLTVL.